This T cell receptor beta chain was profiled in a study of T cells after yellow fever vaccination. CDR1 is LNHDA, CDR2 SQIVND, per germline (reference sequence). V lost 7 bases and J lost 2; bases outside the gene matches: 8. The CDR3 length is 15 residues. One entry per CDR3 protein results from TCRdb running MiXCR on the 5' RACE reads. Of hundreds of thousands of distinct CDR3 sequences in the sample, roughly a sixth were seen once. General study findings and limits: The study noted that FACS-sorted repertoires could contain abundant clonotypes contaminating from the bulk population. Overlap between CD4 and CD8 compartments was detected for a small share of clonotypes. Compared with primary, the secondary response was weaker and peaked at day 5, not 15.

A note on this clonotype: Its specificity is not known.

Material: PBMCs, obtained less than 6 days after the first yellow fever vaccination. This chain links TRBV19 with TRBJ2-1; TRBD2 matches at 7 bases. This receptor was obtained from a man aged 18 to 30 who received the YFV17D yellow fever vaccine. This CDR3 is CASTPSGNPYNEQFF. The CDR3 nucleotides read TGTGCCAGTACCCCCAGCGGGAACCCCTACAATGAGCAGTTCTTC.